A selection of T cell receptor beta chains follows, all from one sample in a study of control samples from healthy donors and cancer patients. Sequencing used immunoSEQ multiplex PCR; TCRdb keeps in-frame clones, though not all of them. The sample holds roughly 49,000 clones, just over 90% seen once. The sample was PBMCs. The source of these receptors is a man younger than 40 with colorectal cancer. Both conserved end residues are part of each CDR3.

v_call	j_call	cdr3_aa
TRBV7-2	TRBJ2-3	CASSGQRGSPDTQYF
TRBV6-2/TRBV6-3	TRBJ2-4	CASSYLASKNIQYF
TRBV4-3	TRBJ2-2	CASSPTAEAGELFF
TRBV12-3/TRBV12-4	TRBJ2-5	CASSFRGQGTQYF
TRBV18	TRBJ2-6	CASSPPAGGTAGANVLTF
TRBV2	TRBJ1-2	CASSPGTGRLGYGYTF
TRBV19	TRBJ1-2	CASSIEEFPADYGYTF
TRBV11-3	TRBJ2-1	CASSPRSGQGADNEQFF
TRBV6-2/TRBV6-3	TRBJ2-1	CASSPFNEQFF
TRBV12-3/TRBV12-4	TRBJ2-7	CASSSQGFGQYF
TRBV5-1	TRBJ2-1	CASSLGLAGATYNEQFF
TRBV2	TRBJ1-5	CASSGQGARSNQPQHF
TRBV4-2	TRBJ2-3	CASSPRRSRSGTTDTQYF
TRBV2	TRBJ1-1	CASSDRGYPNTEAFF
TRBV6-2/TRBV6-3	TRBJ1-2	CASSSSGQGNYGYTF
TRBV10-3	TRBJ1-6	CAISESPLDGLGSPLHF
TRBV7-9	TRBJ2-4	CASSWGQGAKNIQYF
TRBV2	TRBJ1-6	CARSRDNSPLHF
TRBV6-2/TRBV6-3	TRBJ2-1	CASSYGTGEYEQFF
TRBV11-2	TRBJ2-5	CASSLGLGLGAETQYF
TRBV6-6	TRBJ1-2	CASSYPRGQGEDYTF
TRBV4-3	TRBJ2-3	CASSRGPRGSSTDTQYF
TRBV6-5	TRBJ1-1	CASSRKTGVAEAFF
TRBV30	TRBJ2-3	CAWSPGHLTISTDTQYF
TRBV10-3	TRBJ2-2	CAISGQGAMGGELFF
TRBV19	TRBJ1-1	CASTLGTFMNTEAFF
TRBV5-1	TRBJ2-2	CASSPTSDSTGELFF
TRBV7-6	TRBJ2-1	CASSSQRSSYNEQFF
TRBV10-3	TRBJ2-1	CAISDGGGVYFNEQFF
TRBV27	TRBJ2-2	CASRQGAVRTGELFF
TRBV2	TRBJ2-3	CASATLGRDTQYF
TRBV10-1	TRBJ2-2	CASSESTASTGELFF
TRBV7-2	TRBJ1-6	CASSLLFRQMNSPLHF
TRBV19	TRBJ1-2	CASSIGGDMNYGYTF
TRBV7-8	TRBJ1-5	CASSLTGVGNQPQHF
TRBV4-1	TRBJ1-6	CASSPRGVQNNSPLHF